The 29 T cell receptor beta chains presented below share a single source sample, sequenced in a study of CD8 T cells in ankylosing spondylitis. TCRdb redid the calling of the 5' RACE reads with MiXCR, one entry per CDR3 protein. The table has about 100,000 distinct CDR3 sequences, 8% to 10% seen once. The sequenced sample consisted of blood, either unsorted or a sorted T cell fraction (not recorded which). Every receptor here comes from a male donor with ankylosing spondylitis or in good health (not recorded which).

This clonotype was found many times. The CDR3 DNA is TGTGCCAGCAGCGTAGGAGGGGAGCAGTACTTC. It specifies CASSVGGEQYF. The chain couples TRBV9 to TRBJ2-7, with TRBD2 as a possible D gene (5 bases). Germline assignment: CDR1 SGDLS and CDR2 YYNGEE. CDR3 length: 11 amino acids. V was pared by 0 bases and J by 7 bases, with 5 bases between. Supplemented by reference TRBV9 and TRBJ2-7, the full variable domain reads DSGVTQTPKHLITATGQRVTLRCSPRSGDLSVYWYQQSLDQGLQFLIQYYNGEERAKGNILERFSAQQFPDLHSELNLSSLELGDSALYFCASSVGGEQYFGPGTRLTVT.

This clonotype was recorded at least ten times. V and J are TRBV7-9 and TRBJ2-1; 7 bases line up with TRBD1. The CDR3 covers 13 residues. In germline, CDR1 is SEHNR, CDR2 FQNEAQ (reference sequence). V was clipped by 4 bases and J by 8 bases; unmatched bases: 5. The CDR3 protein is CASSWTGFYEQFF. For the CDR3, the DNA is TGTGCCAGCAGCTGGACAGGCTTCTATGAGCAGTTCTTC. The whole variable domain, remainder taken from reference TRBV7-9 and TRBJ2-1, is DTGVSQNPRHKITKRGQNVTFRCDPISEHNRLYWYRQTLGQGPEFLTYFQNEAQLEKSRLLSDRFSAERPKGSFSTLEIQRTEQGDSAMYLCASSWTGFYEQFFGPGTRLTVL.

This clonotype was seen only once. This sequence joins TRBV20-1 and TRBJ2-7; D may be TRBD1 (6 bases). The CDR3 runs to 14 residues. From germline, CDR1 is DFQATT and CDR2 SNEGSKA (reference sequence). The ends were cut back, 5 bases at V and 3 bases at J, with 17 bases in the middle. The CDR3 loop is CSAVRTGTNYEQYF. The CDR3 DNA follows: TGCAGTGCTGTAAGGACCGGGACAAACTACGAGCAGTACTTC.

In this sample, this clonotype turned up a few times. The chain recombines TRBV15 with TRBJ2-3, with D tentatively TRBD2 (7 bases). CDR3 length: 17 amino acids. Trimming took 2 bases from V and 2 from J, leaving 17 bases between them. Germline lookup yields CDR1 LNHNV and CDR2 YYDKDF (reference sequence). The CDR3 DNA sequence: TGTGCCACCAGCAGAACTAGGTGGGGGGGCGACACAGATACGCAGTATTTT. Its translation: CATSRTRWGGDTDTQYF.

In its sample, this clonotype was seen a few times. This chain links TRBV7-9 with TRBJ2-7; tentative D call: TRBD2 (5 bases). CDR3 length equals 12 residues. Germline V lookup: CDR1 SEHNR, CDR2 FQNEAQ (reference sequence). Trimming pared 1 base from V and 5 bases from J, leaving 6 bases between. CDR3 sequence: CASSLVGNEQYF. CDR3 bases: TGTGCCAGCAGCTTAGTCGGGAACGAGCAGTACTTC. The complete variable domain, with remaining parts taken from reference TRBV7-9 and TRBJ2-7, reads DTGVSQNPRHKITKRGQNVTFRCDPISEHNRLYWYRQTLGQGPEFLTYFQNEAQLEKSRLLSDRFSAERPKGSFSTLEIQRTEQGDSAMYLCASSLVGNEQYFGPGTRLTVT.

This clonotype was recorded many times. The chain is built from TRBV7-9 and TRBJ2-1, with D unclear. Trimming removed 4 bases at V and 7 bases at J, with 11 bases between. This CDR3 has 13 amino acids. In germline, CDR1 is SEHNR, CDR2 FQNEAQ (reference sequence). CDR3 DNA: TGTGCCAGCAGCTCCCAAGGTCTGAATGAGCAGTTCTTC. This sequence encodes CASSSQGLNEQFF. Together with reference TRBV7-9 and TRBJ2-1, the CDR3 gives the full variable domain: DTGVSQNPRHKITKRGQNVTFRCDPISEHNRLYWYRQTLGQGPEFLTYFQNEAQLEKSRLLSDRFSAERPKGSFSTLEIQRTEQGDSAMYLCASSSQGLNEQFFGPGTRLTVL.

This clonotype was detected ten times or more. CDR3 protein: CSARDLQGARGYTF. Here the CDR3 DNA reads TGCAGTGCTAGAGATCTACAGGGGGCGCGTGGCTACACCTTC. The chain combines TRBV20-1 with TRBJ1-2, with 9 bases that match TRBD1. This CDR3 contains 14 residues. Germline V gene lookup returns CDR1 DFQATT and CDR2 SNEGSKA (reference sequence). Trimming took 0 bases from V and 7 from J; bases not matched to a gene: 6.

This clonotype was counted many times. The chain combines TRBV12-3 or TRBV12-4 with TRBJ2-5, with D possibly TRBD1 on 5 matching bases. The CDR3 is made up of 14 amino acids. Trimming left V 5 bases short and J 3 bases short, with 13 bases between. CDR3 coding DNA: TGTGCCAGCAGTCCCCGGATGACAGAAGAGACCCAGTACTTC. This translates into CASSPRMTEETQYF.

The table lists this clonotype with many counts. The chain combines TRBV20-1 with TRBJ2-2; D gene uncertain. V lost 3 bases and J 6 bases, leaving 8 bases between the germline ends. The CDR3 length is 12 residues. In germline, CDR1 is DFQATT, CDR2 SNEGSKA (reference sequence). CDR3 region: CSARRGAGELFF. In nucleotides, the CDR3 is TGCAGTGCTAGGCGTGGGGCCGGGGAGCTGTTTTTT.

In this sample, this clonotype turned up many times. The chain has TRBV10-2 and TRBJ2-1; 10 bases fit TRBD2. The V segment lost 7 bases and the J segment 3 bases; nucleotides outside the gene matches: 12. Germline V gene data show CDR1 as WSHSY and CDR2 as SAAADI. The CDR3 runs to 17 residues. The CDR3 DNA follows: TGCGCCAGCACCCAAGGGATTAGCGGGGGGATCTACAATGAGCAGTTCTTC. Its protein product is CASTQGISGGIYNEQFF.

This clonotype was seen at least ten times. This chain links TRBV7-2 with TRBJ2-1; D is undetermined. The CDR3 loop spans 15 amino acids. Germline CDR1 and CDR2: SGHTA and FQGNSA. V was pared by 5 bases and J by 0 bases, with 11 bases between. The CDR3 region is CASSPDVNSYNEQFF. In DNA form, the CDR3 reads TGTGCCAGCAGCCCTGACGTAAACTCCTACAATGAGCAGTTCTTC. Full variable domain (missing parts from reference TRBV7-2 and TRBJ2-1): GAGVSQSPSNKVTEKGKDVELRCDPISGHTALYWYRQSLGQGLEFLIYFQGNSAPDKSGLPSDRFSAERTGGSVSTLTIQRTQQEDSAVYLCASSPDVNSYNEQFFGPGTRLTVL.

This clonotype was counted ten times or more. Here the CDR3 reads CASSLPIYKIETQYF. The CDR3 DNA sequence: TGTGCCAGCAGCCTACCAATATACAAGATTGAGACCCAGTACTTC. The chain uses TRBV7-9 and TRBJ2-5; D not resolved. Trimming took off 5 bases at V and 5 bases at J, with 18 bases between the two ends. The CDR3 has 15 residues. The germline gives CDR1 SEHNR, CDR2 FQNEAQ (reference sequence).

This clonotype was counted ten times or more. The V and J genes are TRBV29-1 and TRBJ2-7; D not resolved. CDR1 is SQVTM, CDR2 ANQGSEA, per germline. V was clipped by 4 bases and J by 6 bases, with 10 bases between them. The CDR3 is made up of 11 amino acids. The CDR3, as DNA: TGCAGCGTTGGATGGGGTTCCGAGCAGTACTTC. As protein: CSVGWGSEQYF.

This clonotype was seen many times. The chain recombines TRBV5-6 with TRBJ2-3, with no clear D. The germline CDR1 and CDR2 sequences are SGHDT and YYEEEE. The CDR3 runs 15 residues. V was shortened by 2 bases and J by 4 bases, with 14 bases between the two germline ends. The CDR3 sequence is CASSFLIDSPDTQYF. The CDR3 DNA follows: TGTGCCAGCAGCTTCCTAATTGACTCACCAGATACGCAGTATTTT.

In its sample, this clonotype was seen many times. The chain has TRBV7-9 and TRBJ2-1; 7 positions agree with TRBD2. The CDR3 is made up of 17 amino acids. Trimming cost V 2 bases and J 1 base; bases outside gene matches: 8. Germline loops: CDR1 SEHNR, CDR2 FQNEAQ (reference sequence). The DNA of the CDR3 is TGTGCCAGCAGCTTAAGGGGCGGGGGAGTGTCCTACAATGAGCAGTTCTTC. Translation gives CASSLRGGGVSYNEQFF.

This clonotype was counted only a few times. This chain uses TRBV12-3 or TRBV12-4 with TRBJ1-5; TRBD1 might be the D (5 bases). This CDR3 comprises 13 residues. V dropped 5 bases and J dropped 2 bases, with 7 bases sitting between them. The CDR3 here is CASSTRGNQPQHF. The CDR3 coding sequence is TGTGCCAGCAGTACCAGGGGCAATCAGCCCCAGCATTTT.

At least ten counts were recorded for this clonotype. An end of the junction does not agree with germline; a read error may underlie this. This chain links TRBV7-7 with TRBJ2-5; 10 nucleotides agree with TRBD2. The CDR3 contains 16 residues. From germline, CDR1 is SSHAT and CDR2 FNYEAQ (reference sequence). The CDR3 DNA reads TGTGCTAGCAGCTTAGGTAGCGGGAGGTTCCAAGAGACCCAGTACTTC. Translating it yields CASSLGSGRFQETQYF.

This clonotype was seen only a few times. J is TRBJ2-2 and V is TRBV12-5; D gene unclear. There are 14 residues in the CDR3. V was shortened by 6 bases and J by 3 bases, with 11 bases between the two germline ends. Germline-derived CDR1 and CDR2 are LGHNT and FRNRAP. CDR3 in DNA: TGTGCTAGTGGAACCCAAGGCGACACCGGGGAGCTGTTTTTT. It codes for CASGTQGDTGELFF.

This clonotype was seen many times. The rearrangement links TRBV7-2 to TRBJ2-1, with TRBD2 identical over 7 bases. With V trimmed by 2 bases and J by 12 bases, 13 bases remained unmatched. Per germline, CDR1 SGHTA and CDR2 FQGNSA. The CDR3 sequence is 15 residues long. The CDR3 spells CASSLQGAGSGGQFF. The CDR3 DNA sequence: TGTGCCAGCAGCTTACAGGGAGCGGGATCCGGGGGGCAGTTCTTC. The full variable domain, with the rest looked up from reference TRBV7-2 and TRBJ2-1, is GAGVSQSPSNKVTEKGKDVELRCDPISGHTALYWYRQSLGQGLEFLIYFQGNSAPDKSGLPSDRFSAERTGGSVSTLTIQRTQQEDSAVYLCASSLQGAGSGGQFFGPGTRLTVL.

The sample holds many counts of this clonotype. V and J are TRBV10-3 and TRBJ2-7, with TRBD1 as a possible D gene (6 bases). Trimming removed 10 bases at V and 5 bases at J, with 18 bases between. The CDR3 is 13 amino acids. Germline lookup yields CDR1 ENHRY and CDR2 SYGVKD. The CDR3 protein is CATLDNDRHEQYF. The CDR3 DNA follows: TGTGCCACCCTCGACAACGACAGGCACGAGCAGTACTTC.

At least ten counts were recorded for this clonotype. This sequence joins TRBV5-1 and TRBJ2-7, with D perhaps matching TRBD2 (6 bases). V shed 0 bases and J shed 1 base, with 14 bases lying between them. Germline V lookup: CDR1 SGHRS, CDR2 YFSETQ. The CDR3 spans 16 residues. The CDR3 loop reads CASSLGWRARSYEQYF. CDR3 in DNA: TGCGCCAGCAGCTTGGGCTGGAGGGCTAGGTCCTACGAGCAGTACTTC.

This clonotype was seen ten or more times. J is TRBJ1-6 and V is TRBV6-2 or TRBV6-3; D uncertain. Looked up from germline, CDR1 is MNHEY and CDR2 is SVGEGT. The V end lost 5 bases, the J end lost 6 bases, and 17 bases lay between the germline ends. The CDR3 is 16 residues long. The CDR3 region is CASSISKPRPNSPLHF. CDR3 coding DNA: TGTGCCAGCAGTATTTCGAAACCTAGACCTAATTCACCCCTCCACTTT.

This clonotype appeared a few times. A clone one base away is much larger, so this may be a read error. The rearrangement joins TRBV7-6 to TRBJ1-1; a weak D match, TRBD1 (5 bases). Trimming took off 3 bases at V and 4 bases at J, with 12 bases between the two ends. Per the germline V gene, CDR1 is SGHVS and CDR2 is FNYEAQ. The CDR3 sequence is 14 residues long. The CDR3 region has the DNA TGTGCCAGCAGCTTCCCGACAGTGAGCACTGAAGCTTTCTTT. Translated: CASSFPTVSTEAFF. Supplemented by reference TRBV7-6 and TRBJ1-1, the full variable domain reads GAGVSQSPRYKVTKRGQDVALRCDPISGHVSLYWYRQALGQGPEFLTYFNYEAQQDKSGLPNDRFSAERPEGSISTLTIQRTEQRDSAMYRCASSFPTVSTEAFFGQGTRLTVV.

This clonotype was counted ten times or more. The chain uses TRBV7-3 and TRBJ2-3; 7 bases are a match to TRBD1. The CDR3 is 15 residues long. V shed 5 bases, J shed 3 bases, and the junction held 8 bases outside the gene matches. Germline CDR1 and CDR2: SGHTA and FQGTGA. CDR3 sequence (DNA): TGTGCCAGCAGCCCGGGACAGCTACAAACAGATACGCAGTATTTT. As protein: CASSPGQLQTDTQYF. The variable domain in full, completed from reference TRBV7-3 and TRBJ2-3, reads GAGVSQTPSNKVTEKGKYVELRCDPISGHTALYWYRQSLGQGPEFLIYFQGTGAADDSGLPNDRFFAVRPEGSVSTLKIQRTERGDSAVYLCASSPGQLQTDTQYFGPGTRLTVL.

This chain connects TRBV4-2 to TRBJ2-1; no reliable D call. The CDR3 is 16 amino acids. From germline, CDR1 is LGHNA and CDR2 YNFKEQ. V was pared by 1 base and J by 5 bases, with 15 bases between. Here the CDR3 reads CASSQGGSPGDNEQFF. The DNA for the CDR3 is TGTGCCAGCAGCCAAGGTGGTAGCCCTGGCGACAATGAGCAGTTCTTC.

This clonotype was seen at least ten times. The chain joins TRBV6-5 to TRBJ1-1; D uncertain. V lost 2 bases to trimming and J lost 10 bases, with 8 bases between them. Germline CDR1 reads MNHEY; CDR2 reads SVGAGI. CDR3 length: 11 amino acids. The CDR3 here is CASSYVGGAFF. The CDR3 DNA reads TGTGCCAGCAGTTACGTCGGTGGAGCTTTCTTT.

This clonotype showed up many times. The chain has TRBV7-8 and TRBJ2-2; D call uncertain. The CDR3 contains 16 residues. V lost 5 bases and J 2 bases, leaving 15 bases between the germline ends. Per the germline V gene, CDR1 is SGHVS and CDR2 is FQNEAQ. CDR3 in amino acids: CASSPGIDLNTGELFF. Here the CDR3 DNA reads TGTGCCAGCAGCCCTGGGATCGATCTCAACACCGGGGAGCTGTTTTTT. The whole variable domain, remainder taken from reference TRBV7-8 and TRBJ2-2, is GAGVSQSPRYKVAKRGQDVALRCDPISGHVSLFWYQQALGQGPEFLTYFQNEAQLDKSGLPSDRFFAERPEGSVSTLKIQRTQQEDSAVYLCASSPGIDLNTGELFFGEGSRLTVL.

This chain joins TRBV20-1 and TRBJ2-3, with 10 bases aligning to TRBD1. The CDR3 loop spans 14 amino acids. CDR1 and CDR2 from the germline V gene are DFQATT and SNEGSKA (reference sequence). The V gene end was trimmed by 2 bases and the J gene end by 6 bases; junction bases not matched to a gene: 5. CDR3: CSARRTGGGDTQYF. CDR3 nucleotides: TGCAGTGCTAGACGGACAGGGGGTGGGGATACGCAGTATTTT.

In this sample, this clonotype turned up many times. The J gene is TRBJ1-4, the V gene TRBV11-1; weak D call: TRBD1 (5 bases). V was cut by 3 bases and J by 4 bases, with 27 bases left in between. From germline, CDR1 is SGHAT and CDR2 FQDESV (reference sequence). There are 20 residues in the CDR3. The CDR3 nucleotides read TGTGCCAGCAGCTTTTACCGAGGACACCCAACTACGTATGGTAATGAAAAACTGTTTTTT. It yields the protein CASSFYRGHPTTYGNEKLFF.